This T cell receptor (beta chain) was identified during a study of T cells in localized non-small cell lung cancer. A word on this clone: Its cognate antigen is unknown.

The germline CDR1 and CDR2 sequences are DFQATT and SNEGSKA (reference sequence). V lost 5 bases and J lost 4, with 8 bases in between. The CDR3 consists of 11 residues. Findings and caveats of the study: Increased T cell density in blood showed an association with longer overall survival. Uninvolved adjacent lung had higher T cell clonality than tumor and all other tissues. A median of 57 of the top 100 tumor clones appeared in adjacent lung, which was paired and uninvolved.

Clones were read by immunoSEQ multiplex PCR, and TCRdb kept only the in-frame ones, dropping some. The table records fewer than 50,000 clones, 86% of them present only once. V and J are TRBV20-1 and TRBJ1-1, with unresolved D. The TCR was taken from a male donor aged 60 or over with stage II lung adenocarcinoma. This sample comprised peripheral blood mononuclear cells, obtained before any cancer treatment. The CDR3 DNA reads as TGCAGTGCTTATACCCGCACTGAAGCTTTCTTT. This gives the protein CSAYTRTEAFF.